A selection of T cell receptor beta chains follows, all from one sample in a study of CD8 T cells in Susac syndrome. TCRdb passed the immunoSEQ multiplex PCR reads through MiXCR, listing each CDR3 protein once. The data hold approximately 200,000 distinct CDR3 sequences, with approximately 96% observed a single time. The sequenced sample was CD4+ T cells from PBMCs. All receptors derive from a human donor with multiple sclerosis. CDR3s include the opening cysteine and the closing phenylalanine or tryptophan. The D gene is left open where the match is weak. Rows give clone size only sometimes, using once, few, many, or a class for an expanded clone.

TRBJ2-3 - TRBV15 TRBD1 TGTGCCACCAGCAGAGATAGGGGCCGACGGGACAGGATGGCAGATACGCAGTATTTT CATSRDRGRRDRMADTQYF
TRBJ2-7 - TRBV4-3 TRBD2 TGCGCCAGCAGCCAATCACGACTAGCGGAATACTACGAGCAGTACTTC CASSQSRLAEYYEQYF
TRBJ2-3 - TRBV29-1 - TGCAGCATCCGCTCAAGGGGGGGACCAGATACGCAGTATTTT CSIRSRGGPDTQYF
TRBJ2-7 - TRBV20-1 - TGCAGTGCTAGTTTGGTTGCATCCTACGAGCAGTACTTC CSASLVASYEQYF
TRBJ2-4 - TRBV21-1 - TGTGCCAGCAGCAAAGTTGCCAGCACTCCCAAAAACATTCAGTACTTC CASSKVASTPKNIQYF
TRBJ1-5 - TRBV28 - TGTGCCAGCGGCAGTCCCAGCAATCAGCCCCAGCATTTT CASGSPSNQPQHF
TRBJ2-3 once TRBV28 TRBD2 TGTGCCAGCAGTTTTTCAGCGGGAGCACCAGATACGCAGTATTTT CASSFSAGAPDTQYF
TRBJ1-2 - TRBV30 TRBD1 TGTGCCTGGAGTGTACCCGGACAGGACTATGGCTACACCTTC CAWSVPGQDYGYTF
TRBJ2-7 - TRBV25-1 - TGTGCCAGCAGTGAATTACAGGGGAGGATGTACGAGCAGTACTTC CASSELQGRMYEQYF
TRBJ2-2 - TRBV15 - TGTGCCACCAGCAGGGCCGCCTGGGGGGCCGGGGAGCTGTTTTTT CATSRAAWGAGELFF
TRBJ2-4 - TRBV19 - TGTGCCAGTAGCGGGCAGTGGAACATTCAGTACTTC CASSGQWNIQYF
TRBJ2-1 - TRBV7-3 TRBD2 TGTGCCAGCAGCCCCCAAACTAGCGGGGGTTTCAAGTTCTTC CASSPQTSGGFKFF
TRBJ1-5 - TRBV20-1 - TGCAGTGCTGCCCCAGGGATAAGCAATCAGCCCCAGCATTTT CSAAPGISNQPQHF
TRBJ2-2 once TRBV4-1 - TGCGCCAGCAGCCAAGATTACCTAGCTCTTAACACCGGGGAGCTGTTTTTT CASSQDYLALNTGELFF
TRBJ2-7 - TRBV23-1 - TGCGCCAGCAGTCAATTTAAGCCTGGGGGCCGTAAACCTTTCTACGAGCAGTACTTC CASSQFKPGGRKPFYEQYF
TRBJ2-7 - TRBV3-1 TRBD2 TGTGCCAGCAGCCAACAGCCTAGCGGTAAATCCTACGAGCAGTACTTC CASSQQPSGKSYEQYF
TRBJ2-5 - TRBV20-1 TRBD2 TGCAGTGCTAGCCCTAGCGGGGGGTTGGAGACCCAGTACTTC CSASPSGGLETQYF
TRBJ2-5 - TRBV30 TRBD2 TGTGCCGGGGGAGGGGCGAGGGAGACCCAGTACTTC CAGGGARETQYF
TRBJ1-5 - TRBV5-6 - TGTGCCAGCAGCCCAATGGCGTCTCGGAATCAGCCCCAGCATTTT CASSPMASRNQPQHF
TRBJ1-6 - TRBV9 - TGTGCCAGCAGCGTAGAGGGGGGCAGGGATTCACCCCTCCACTTT CASSVEGGRDSPLHF
TRBJ2-5 - TRBV28 TRBD1 TGTGCCAGCACGGGACAGAACCAAGAGACCCAGTACTTC CASTGQNQETQYF